These 20 T cell receptor beta chains were sequenced from one sample in a study of somatic mutations in cytotoxic T cells in rheumatoid arthritis. Only in-frame clones appear in the TCRdb table, and some are missing; sequencing was by immunoSEQ multiplex PCR. The sample includes about 10,000 clones, under 80% of them seen just once. Sequenced sample: CD8+ T cells sorted from blood. The receptors were sampled from a man aged 45-60 years in good health.

This chain links TRBV27 with TRBJ2-5; D possibly corresponds to TRBD2 (5 bases). The CDR3 runs to 13 residues. With 4 bases removed from V and 4 bases from J, the gap between germline ends came to 10 bases. Germline V lookup: CDR1 MNHEY, CDR2 SMNVEV (reference sequence). CDR3 coding DNA: TGTGCCAGCAGTTACGCCGCGGGAGAGACCCAGTACTTC. Amino acid sequence: CASSYAAGETQYF.

This chain joins TRBV6-5 and TRBJ2-7, with D tentatively TRBD2 (6 bases). Germline CDR1 and CDR2: MNHEY and SVGAGI. Trimming took off 6 bases at V and 3 bases at J, with 18 bases between the two ends. This CDR3 is built from 15 residues. CDR3 in DNA: TGTGCCAGCAGCCGCACCGGACTAAGCGACTACGAGCAGTACTTC. This codes for CASSRTGLSDYEQYF.

In this sample, this clone turned up once. The chain is built from TRBV5-4 and TRBJ2-3, with 8 bases aligning to TRBD2. The CDR3 consists of 14 residues. Per the germline V gene, CDR1 is SGHNT and CDR2 is YYREEE (reference sequence). With V trimmed by 4 bases and J by 4 bases, 5 bases remained unmatched. The CDR3 sequence is CASSDEREPDTQYF. The CDR3 DNA sequence: TGTGCCAGCAGCGATGAGCGGGAGCCAGATACGCAGTATTTT.

The genes are TRBV4-3 and TRBJ1-5; TRBD1 aligns across 8 bases. The junction had 5 bases not matched to a gene; V was cut back by 6 bases and J by 1 base. Germline loops: CDR1 LGHNA, CDR2 YSLEER. The CDR3 spans 15 residues. CDR3: CASRTGVLSNQPQHF. For the CDR3, the DNA is TGCGCCAGCAGGACAGGGGTGTTAAGCAATCAGCCCCAGCATTTT.

The genes are TRBV5-1 and TRBJ2-2, with D maybe TRBD1 (6 bases). V gave up 3 bases and J gave up 8 bases, with 17 bases separating them. Per the germline V gene, CDR1 is SGHRS and CDR2 is YFSETQ. The CDR3 sequence is 15 residues long. CDR3 in amino acids: CASSSSNRAKGELFF. The CDR3 DNA follows: TGCGCCAGCAGCTCCTCTAACAGGGCAAAAGGGGAGCTGTTTTTT.

The V call is TRBV7-9, the J call TRBJ1-4, with D perhaps TRBD1 (5 bases). In germline, CDR1 is SEHNR, CDR2 FQNEAQ (reference sequence). The CDR3 extends over 14 amino acids. Trimming shortened V by 5 bases and J by 5 bases, and 12 bases separated the two germline ends. In DNA form, the CDR3 reads TGTGCCAGCAGCCGAAGACAGAGCAATGAAAAACTGTTTTTT. It yields the protein CASSRRQSNEKLFF.

This chain uses TRBV11-2 with TRBJ2-7; D perhaps matches TRBD2 (6 bases). The CDR3 sequence is 14 residues long. V gave up 1 base and J gave up 3 bases, with 10 bases separating them. CDR1 is SGHAT and CDR2 is FQNNGV in the germline V gene. The CDR3 bases are TGTGCCAGCAGCTTAGGTGGAGGGTTCTACGAGCAGTACTTC. Its translation: CASSLGGGFYEQYF.

The chain employs TRBV27 and TRBJ1-5; maybe TRBD1 (5 bases). This CDR3 spans 12 amino acids. Looked up from germline, CDR1 is MNHEY and CDR2 is SMNVEV (reference sequence). Trimming pared 5 bases from V and 6 bases from J, leaving 8 bases between. The chain's CDR3 is CASSPQGQPQHF. The CDR3 DNA reads as TGTGCCAGCAGTCCGCAGGGTCAGCCCCAGCATTTT.

The V call is TRBV9, the J call TRBJ2-2, with TRBD2 as a possible D gene (6 bases). This CDR3 contains 15 residues. The germline V gene has CDR1 SGDLS and CDR2 YYNGEE. V lost 1 base and J lost 7, with 14 bases in between. The CDR3 nucleotides are TGTGCCAGCAGCGTATTTTCCGGGGGTATCGGGGAGCTGTTTTTT. Its translation: CASSVFSGGIGELFF.

V gene TRBV10-1 combines with J gene TRBJ2-7; D possibly corresponds to TRBD2 (6 bases). The germline V and J ends were trimmed by 4 bases and 0 bases, with 13 bases remaining between them. This CDR3 has 15 residues. Germline assignment: CDR1 WNHNN and CDR2 SYGVQD (reference sequence). The CDR3 nucleotides are TGCGCCAGCAGTGGGGACTCCCGGAGCTCCTACGAGCAGTACTTC. Encoded protein: CASSGDSRSSYEQYF.

This chain uses TRBV4-3 with TRBJ2-7; 10 nucleotides line up with TRBD2. Germline V lookup: CDR1 LGHNA, CDR2 YSLEER. The CDR3 has 15 residues. Losses at the gene ends were 6 bases for V and 2 bases for J; bases not matched to a gene: 7. CDR3 in DNA: TGCGCCAGCAGTCCGGGACTAGCGATTACCTACGAGCAGTACTTC. It is translated as CASSPGLAITYEQYF.

The V gene is TRBV29-1, the J gene TRBJ2-7; tentative D call: TRBD1 (6 bases). This CDR3 is built from 13 residues. Germline V gives CDR1 SQVTM, CDR2 ANQGSEA. V dropped 5 bases and J dropped 2 bases, with 13 bases sitting between them. The CDR3 reads CSVTGTPTYEQYF. As DNA, the CDR3 is TGCAGCGTTACAGGGACACCTACCTACGAGCAGTACTTC.

This clone has only a few counts. V usage is TRBV27 and J usage is TRBJ2-1; no definite D call. Germline assignment: CDR1 MNHEY and CDR2 SMNVEV (reference sequence). The V gene lost 3 bases and the J gene lost 5 bases, with 11 bases spanning the gap. CDR3 length: 14 amino acids. CDR3 region: CASSLGPNHNEQFF. CDR3 nucleotide sequence: TGTGCCAGCAGTTTGGGCCCCAACCACAATGAGCAGTTCTTC.

The rearrangement joins TRBV7-9 to TRBJ2-1; 7 bases align to TRBD1. V lost 2 bases and J lost 6; bases outside the gene matches: 19. Per germline, CDR1 SEHNR and CDR2 FQNEAQ (reference sequence). The CDR3 has 19 residues. The CDR3 is CASSLKEATPGQSINEQFF. In nucleotides, the CDR3 is TGTGCCAGCAGCTTAAAAGAGGCGACCCCGGGACAGAGCATCAATGAGCAGTTCTTC. The complete variable domain, with remaining parts taken from reference TRBV7-9 and TRBJ2-1, reads DTGVSQNPRHKITKRGQNVTFRCDPISEHNRLYWYRQTLGQGPEFLTYFQNEAQLEKSRLLSDRFSAERPKGSFSTLEIQRTEQGDSAMYLCASSLKEATPGQSINEQFFGPGTRLTVL.

The J gene is TRBJ2-5, the V gene TRBV7-9, with D possibly matching TRBD2 (5 bases). The CDR3 is 15 amino acids. The germline V gene has CDR1 SEHNR and CDR2 FQNEAQ (reference sequence). V was pared by 1 base and J by 4 bases, with 13 bases between. CDR3 DNA: TGTGCCAGCAGCTTAGTTAGGCGGGCCGGAGAGACCCAGTACTTC. Translated: CASSLVRRAGETQYF.

The chain links TRBV28 to TRBJ1-2; 12 positions match TRBD1. V dropped 2 bases and J dropped 4; count of bases not matched to a gene: 5. This CDR3 spans 16 amino acids. The germline CDR1 and CDR2 sequences are MDHEN and SYDVKM. DNA of the CDR3: TGTGCCAGCAGTTTAGGTGGGACAGGGGGCGGCTATGGCTACACCTTC. This translates into CASSLGGTGGGYGYTF.

Here the CDR3 DNA reads TGTGCCAGCAGCTTAAGCGACGGGAGCTCCTACGAGCAGTACTTC. This codes for CASSLSDGSSYEQYF. V and J are TRBV7-3 and TRBJ2-7; perhaps TRBD2 as D (6 bases). Looked up from germline, CDR1 is SGHTA and CDR2 is FQGTGA. V was shortened by 1 base and J by 0 bases, with 10 bases between the two germline ends. The CDR3 has 15 amino acids.

The V call is TRBV7-3, the J call TRBJ2-3; D is perhaps TRBD2 (6 bases). This CDR3 has 15 amino acids. V gave up 5 bases and J gave up 2 bases, with 14 bases separating them. Germline V CDR1 and CDR2: SGHTA, FQGTGA. The CDR3 DNA sequence: TGTGCCAGCAGCCGATCATCGGGAGACACAGATACGCAGTATTTT. Protein sequence: CASSRSSGDTDTQYF. The complete variable domain, with remaining parts taken from reference TRBV7-3 and TRBJ2-3, reads GAGVSQTPSNKVTEKGKYVELRCDPISGHTALYWYRQSLGQGPEFLIYFQGTGAADDSGLPNDRFFAVRPEGSVSTLKIQRTERGDSAVYLCASSRSSGDTDTQYFGPGTRLTVL.

In this sample, this clone is medium-sized. The V gene is TRBV30, the J gene TRBJ2-1; 8 bases align to TRBD2. CDR3 length equals 15 residues. Germline CDR1 GTSNPN, CDR2 SVGIG (reference sequence). V lost 2 bases, J lost 6 bases, and 9 bases stayed unmatched. The CDR3 DNA sequence: TGTGCCTGGAGTTGGGGTAGCGGGAAAGGCAATGAGCAGTTCTTC. Translation: CAWSWGSGKGNEQFF.

The sample holds one count of this clone. The rearrangement joins TRBV4-1 to TRBJ2-7, with TRBD2 matching over 8 bases. Trimming took 4 bases from V and 0 from J; bases not matched to a gene: 8. This CDR3 spans 16 amino acids. Germline V gene sequence: CDR1 MGHRA, CDR2 YSYEKL. CDR3 in amino acids: CASSPYGLASSYEQYF. For the CDR3, the DNA is TGCGCCAGCAGCCCCTACGGACTAGCTTCCTCCTACGAGCAGTACTTC.